This T cell receptor (beta chain) came from a study of shared clonotypes between healthy human individuals. Study-level findings and limits: What limited the represented genetic and exposure-history diversity was the small number of donors.

Concerning this clone itself: Its antigen is still unknown.

The germline V gene encodes CDR1 SNHLY and CDR2 FYNNEI. The CDR3 is 13 residues long. Trimming cost V 4 bases and J 3 bases, with 10 bases left between them. In the original workflow: ImmunoSEQ output held junction-only sequences without quality scores, so filtering differed. Clones were sequenced by immunoSEQ multiplex PCR, and TCRdb holds only the in-frame ones, with some missing. V and J calls and clone size are those listed in that table; D and trimming were worked out from the DNA. Seen here are about half a million clones, roughly 80% observed once, and the top ten hold about 12%. The J gene is TRBJ2-7, the V gene TRBV2; D gene ambiguous. The receptor was derived from a middle-aged woman in good health. Some clones in this sample may be carry-over from other donors' samples. What was sequenced was PBMCs. This chain's CDR3 is CASSVDEVYEQYF. The CDR3 bases are TGTGCCAGCAGTGTGGACGAAGTCTACGAGCAGTACTTC.